This T cell receptor beta chain was identified in a study of cytomegalovirus exposure and HLA in healthy donors. A multiplex PCR was run with 60 Vbeta primers and 13 Jbeta primers. Only in-frame clones appear in the TCRdb table, and some are missing; sequencing was by immunoSEQ multiplex PCR. The sample consists of 210,000 or so clones, over 75% of them appearing once. CDR1 and CDR2 (germline): MNHEY, SMNVEV (reference sequence). V was cut by 3 bases and J by 3 bases, with 9 bases left in between. CDR3 length: 13 residues. General study findings and limits: Among the CMV-associated chains, a few were confirmed in vitro as specific for CMV antigens. Another analysis was done later, and it associated roughly 15,000 TCR beta sequences with HLA alleles at 0.05 false discovery rate. A cluster of highly shared sequence variants was likely a sequencing artifact.

As concerns this clone: Its antigen remains unidentified.

The chain has TRBV27 and TRBJ2-7; possibly TRBD1 for D (5 bases). This clonotype was obtained from a girl aged 2 to 9 in good health and CMV-seronegative. The specimen was PBMCs. The CDR3 region is CASSFRQSYEQYF. The CDR3 nucleotides read TGTGCCAGCAGTTTCCGACAGAGCTACGAGCAGTACTTC.